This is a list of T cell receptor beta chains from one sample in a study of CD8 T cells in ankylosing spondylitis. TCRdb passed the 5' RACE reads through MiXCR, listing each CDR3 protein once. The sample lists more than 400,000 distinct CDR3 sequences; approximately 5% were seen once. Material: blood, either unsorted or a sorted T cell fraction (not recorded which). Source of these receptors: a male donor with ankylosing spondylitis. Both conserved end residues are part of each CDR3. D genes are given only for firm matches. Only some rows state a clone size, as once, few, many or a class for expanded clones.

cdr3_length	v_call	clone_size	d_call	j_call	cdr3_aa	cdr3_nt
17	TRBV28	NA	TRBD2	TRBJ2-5	CARGELAGSGAQETQYF	TGTGCCAGGGGGGAACTAGCGGGAAGCGGGGCACAAGAGACCCAGTACTTC
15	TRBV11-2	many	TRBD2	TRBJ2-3	CASSLRLAGVDTQYF	TGTGCCAGCAGCCTCAGACTAGCGGGAGTGGATACGCAGTATTTT
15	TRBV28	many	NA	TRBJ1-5	CASSPGDRHNQPQHF	TGTGCCAGCAGTCCCGGGGACCGACACAATCAGCCCCAGCATTTT
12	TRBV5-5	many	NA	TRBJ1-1	CASIISMGEAFF	TGTGCCAGCATTATTTCAATGGGTGAAGCTTTCTTT
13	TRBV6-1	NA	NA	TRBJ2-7	CASTTSISYEQYF	TGTGCCAGCACGACATCGATCTCCTACGAGCAGTACTTC
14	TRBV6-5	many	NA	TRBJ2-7	CASSFLKGAYEQYF	TGTGCCAGCAGTTTTTTAAAGGGGGCCTACGAGCAGTACTTC
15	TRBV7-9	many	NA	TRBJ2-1	CASSSGLGGYSEQFF	TGTGCCAGCAGCTCCGGGCTTGGGGGGTATAGTGAGCAGTTCTTC
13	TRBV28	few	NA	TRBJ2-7	CASSSRDFIEQYF	TGTGCCAGCAGTTCCCGGGACTTCATCGAGCAGTACTTC
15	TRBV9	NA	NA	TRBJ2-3	CASSVDGPSTDTQYF	TGTGCCAGCAGCGTAGATGGCCCTAGCACAGATACGCAGTATTTT
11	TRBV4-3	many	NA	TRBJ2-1	CASSQRDEQFF	TGCGCCAGCAGCCAACGGGATGAGCAGTTCTTC
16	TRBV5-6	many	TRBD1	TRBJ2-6	CASSRRTGSGANVLTF	TGTGCCAGCAGCCGGAGGACAGGTTCTGGGGCCAACGTCCTGACTTTC
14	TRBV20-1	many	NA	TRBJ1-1	CSARDLEKNTEAFF	TGCAGTGCTAGAGATCTAGAGAAGAACACTGAAGCTTTCTTT
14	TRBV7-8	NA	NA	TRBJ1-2	CASSFADTFYGYTF	TGTGCCAGCAGCTTCGCCGACACATTCTATGGCTACACCTTC
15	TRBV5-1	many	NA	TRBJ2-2	CASSLVSDNTGELFF	TGCGCCAGCAGCTTGGTGTCAGATAACACCGGGGAGCTGTTTTTT
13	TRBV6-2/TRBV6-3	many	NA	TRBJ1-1	CASSPFWDTEAFF	TGTGCCAGCAGTCCTTTCTGGGACACTGAAGCTTTCTTT
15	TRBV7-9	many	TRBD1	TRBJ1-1	CASSPGQGGHTEAFF	TGTGCCAGCAGCCCGGGACAGGGAGGTCACACTGAAGCTTTCTTT
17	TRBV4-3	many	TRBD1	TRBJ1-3	CASSQDSRTGMANTIYF	TGCGCCAGCAGCCAAGATTCCAGGACAGGAATGGCAAACACCATATATTTT
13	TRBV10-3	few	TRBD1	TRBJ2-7	CAIRITGGHEQYF	TGTGCCATCAGAATTACAGGGGGGCACGAGCAGTACTTC
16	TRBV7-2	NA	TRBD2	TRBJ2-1	CASSPRGGLAVRGQFF	TGTGCCAGCAGCCCCCGGGGGGGACTAGCGGTACGAGGGCAGTTCTTC
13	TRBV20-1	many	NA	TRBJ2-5	CSAREPAKETQYF	TGCAGTGCTAGAGAGCCTGCTAAAGAGACCCAGTACTTC
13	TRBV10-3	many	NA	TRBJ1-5	CAISESWGQPQHF	TGTGCCATCAGTGAGTCTTGGGGGCAGCCCCAGCATTTT
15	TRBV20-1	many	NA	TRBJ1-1	CSARSAGRMNTEAFF	TGCAGTGCTAGATCGGCGGGACGGATGAACACTGAAGCTTTCTTT
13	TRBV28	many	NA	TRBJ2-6	CASSLWRANVLTF	TGTGCCAGCAGTTTATGGAGGGCCAACGTCCTGACTTTC
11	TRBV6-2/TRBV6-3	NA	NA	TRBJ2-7	CASSYSSEQYF	TGTGCCAGCAGTTACTCGAGCGAGCAGTACTTC
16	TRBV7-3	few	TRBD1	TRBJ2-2	CASSKVGTGSTGELFF	TGTGCCAGCAGCAAAGTTGGGACAGGCTCCACCGGGGAGCTGTTTTTT